Each of the 23 T cell receptor beta chains below was sequenced from the same sample in a study of OX40 agonist ivuxolimab in advanced cancers. TCRdb keeps only in-frame clones here, not all; method: immunoSEQ multiplex PCR. The sample lists over 25,000 clones, roughly 90% occurring once. The source was CD4+ or CD8+ T cells sorted from blood, collected in a trial of the OX40 agonist ivuxolimab. The receptors here all came from an adult with an advanced solid tumor such as melanoma, head and neck, liver or kidney cancer.

This clone appeared a few times. This rearrangement joins TRBV14 to TRBJ2-7, with TRBD1 identical over 7 bases. Germline V gene data show CDR1 as SGHDN and CDR2 as FVKESK. The CDR3 consists of 14 residues. V dropped 7 bases and J dropped 4; count of bases not matched to a gene: 10. The CDR3 sequence: CASNRQGVVYEQYF. The CDR3 bases are TGTGCCAGCAACAGACAGGGTGTTGTATACGAGCAGTACTTC.

This chain connects TRBV6-5 to TRBJ2-7, with TRBD2 as a possible D gene (6 bases). Looked up from germline, CDR1 is MNHEY and CDR2 is SVGAGI. The V end was cut by 5 bases, the J end by 2 bases, with 13 bases between. CDR3 size: 14 residues. DNA of the CDR3: TGTGCCAGCAGTAGCTCTAGCGCAACCTACGAGCAGTACTTC. This codes for CASSSSSATYEQYF.

This chain links TRBV28 with TRBJ2-7; 8 bases map to TRBD2. With 5 bases clipped from V and 1 base from J, the junction kept 4 bases outside the gene matches. Germline CDR1 reads MDHEN; CDR2 reads SYDVKM. The CDR3 has 14 residues. The chain's CDR3 is CASSQGLGSYEQYF. CDR3 in DNA: TGTGCCAGCAGTCAGGGACTAGGTTCCTACGAGCAGTACTTC.

The chain couples TRBV5-1 to TRBJ2-7, with 7 bases lining up with TRBD1. The CDR3 loop spans 14 amino acids. J gave up 3 bases and V 2 bases, and 5 bases lay outside the gene matches. Germline V gene data show CDR1 as SGHRS and CDR2 as YFSETQ. This CDR3 is CASSFGTVYYEQYF. CDR3 DNA sequence: TGCGCCAGCAGCTTCGGGACAGTGTACTACGAGCAGTACTTC.

This sequence joins TRBV4-3 and TRBJ2-5, with D uncertain. Per germline, CDR1 LGHNA and CDR2 YSLEER. The CDR3 runs to 16 residues. Trimming shortened V by 0 bases and J by 2 bases, and 13 bases separated the two germline ends. The CDR3 sequence is CASSQEIIGSQETQYF. The CDR3 DNA follows: TGCGCCAGCAGCCAAGAAATTATAGGTTCACAAGAGACCCAGTACTTC.

The chain combines TRBV29-1 with TRBJ2-2; D is perhaps TRBD1 or TRBD2 (5 bases each). CDR1 and CDR2 from the germline V gene are SQVTM and ANQGSEA. This CDR3 has 15 amino acids. Trimming removed 2 bases at V and 3 bases at J, with 13 bases between. CDR3 coding DNA: TGCAGCGTTGAACTGGCTGGGGGATACACCGGGGAGCTGTTTTTT. Translating it yields CSVELAGGYTGELFF.

This sequence joins TRBV9 and TRBJ2-3, with D perhaps matching TRBD1 or TRBD2 (5 bases each). Trimming took off 2 bases at V and 1 base at J, with 11 bases between the two ends. The CDR3 is 15 residues long. Germline CDR1 SGDLS, CDR2 YYNGEE. Written as DNA, the CDR3 is TGTGCCAGCAGCGTTAGGGGAGAGGGCACAGATACGCAGTATTTT. This gives the protein CASSVRGEGTDTQYF.

As concerns this clone: Other nucleotide sequences in the sample specify the same CDR3. V gene TRBV28 combines with J gene TRBJ2-7; D ambiguous. In germline, CDR1 is MDHEN, CDR2 SYDVKM. The CDR3 runs to 13 residues. Trimming pared 2 bases from V and 0 bases from J, leaving 5 bases between. The CDR3 DNA is TGTGCCAGCAGTTTAGGCGGCTCCTACGAGCAGTACTTC. Protein: CASSLGGSYEQYF.

This rearrangement joins TRBV30 to TRBJ2-5; 7 nucleotides line up with TRBD2. Trimming took 1 base from V and 5 from J; bases not matched to a gene: 7. CDR3 length: 14 residues. Germline V lookup: CDR1 GTSNPN, CDR2 SVGIG (reference sequence). CDR3 DNA: TGTGCCTGGAGTGGGACTCCCGGGGGGGAGACCCAGTACTTC. Amino acid sequence: CAWSGTPGGETQYF.

The rearrangement joins TRBV4-1 to TRBJ1-2; TRBD1 is a possible D gene (5 bases). Germline lookup yields CDR1 MGHRA and CDR2 YSYEKL. The CDR3 is made up of 12 amino acids. Trimming took off 2 bases at V and 8 bases at J, with 9 bases between the two ends. The CDR3 DNA sequence: TGCGCCAGCAGCCAAATGGGGGACGGCTACACCTTC. Translating it yields CASSQMGDGYTF.

The chain joins TRBV5-6 to TRBJ1-1; D possibly corresponds to TRBD1 (5 bases). CDR3 length: 11 amino acids. CDR1 is SGHDT and CDR2 is YYEEEE in the germline V gene. Trimming shortened V by 2 bases and J by 8 bases, and 7 bases separated the two germline ends. The CDR3 protein is CASSFRTEAFF. The CDR3 bases are TGTGCCAGCAGCTTTAGGACAGAAGCTTTCTTT.

This chain uses TRBV29-1 with TRBJ1-2, with 7 bases identical to TRBD1. This CDR3 is 16 amino acids long. V lost 3 bases to trimming and J lost 2 bases; unmatched junction nucleotides: 12. Per the germline V gene, CDR1 is SQVTM and CDR2 is ANQGSEA. CDR3 DNA: TGCAGCGTTGACCCGGGACAGTCGAGAATAAACTATGGCTACACCTTC. It encodes CSVDPGQSRINYGYTF.

The chain links TRBV28 to TRBJ2-5, with 13 nucleotides matching TRBD2. Per germline, CDR1 MDHEN and CDR2 SYDVKM. The CDR3 runs to 16 residues. The V gene end was trimmed by 5 bases and the J gene end by 5 bases; junction bases not matched to a gene: 8. The CDR3 DNA reads TGTGCCAGCAGTGTACTAGCGGGGGGGCCTCGGGAGACCCAGTACTTC. It is translated as CASSVLAGGPRETQYF.

This clone has a handful of counts. The rearrangement uses TRBV21-1 and TRBJ2-7; no DNA check was done on the table's D call, TRBD1. TRBV21-1 corresponds to a pseudogene. The CDR3 runs to 18 residues. In DNA form, the CDR3 reads TGTGCCAGCAGCAAGTCCACTCCACAGGGCAGGGGGTCATACGAGCAGTACTTC. The encoded protein is CASSKSTPQGRGSYEQYF.

The gene calls are TRBV21-1 and TRBJ2-7. TRBV21-1 constitutes a pseudogene. This CDR3 region has 17 residues. CDR3 protein: CASSKYYPSVDPWEQYF. Here the CDR3 DNA reads TGTGCCAGCAGCAAATATTACCCTTCAGTAGACCCTTGGGAGCAGTACTTC.

J is TRBJ2-7 and V is TRBV2; 9 bases agree with TRBD2. Losses at the gene ends were 3 bases for V and 2 bases for J; bases not matched to a gene: 14. CDR1 SNHLY and CDR2 FYNNEI come from the germline V gene. The CDR3 runs to 18 residues. The DNA of the CDR3 is TGTGCCAGCAGTGACGATTGGCGGGGGGGCCGCCCAACCTACGAGCAGTACTTC. This translates into CASSDDWRGGRPTYEQYF.

This chain links TRBV28 with TRBJ2-1; TRBD2 agrees at 11 bases. The CDR3 has 15 residues. CDR1 is MDHEN, CDR2 SYDVKM, per germline. V lost 3 bases, J lost 7 bases, and 5 bases stayed unmatched. CDR3 sequence (DNA): TGTGCCAGCAGTTTTGCTAGCGGGGGGCCAAATGAGCAGTTCTTC. It specifies CASSFASGGPNEQFF.

The chain combines TRBV2 with TRBJ1-3; no firm D call. The CDR3 spans 18 residues. V dropped 3 bases and J dropped 2 bases, with 20 bases sitting between them. The germline V gene encodes CDR1 SNHLY and CDR2 FYNNEI. The CDR3 DNA sequence: TGTGCCAGCAGTGATGCTGGGGTGGTTGGGCTACCTGGAAACACCATATATTTT. Translation: CASSDAGVVGLPGNTIYF.

This clone appeared a single time. The chain recombines TRBV4-3 with TRBJ2-1, with a tentative D call TRBD2 (5 bases). Germline loops: CDR1 LGHNA, CDR2 YSLEER. The V end was cut by 1 base, the J end by 5 bases, with 9 bases between. CDR3 length equals 14 residues. The CDR3 sequence: CASSQVPGDNEQFF. The DNA of the CDR3 is TGCGCCAGCAGCCAAGTCCCCGGGGACAATGAGCAGTTCTTC.

In its sample, this clone ranks as medium-sized (0.01 to 0.1%). The rearrangement uses TRBV14 and TRBJ2-7; a weak D match, TRBD1 (6 bases). Germline CDR1 is SGHDN and CDR2 is FVKESK. V was trimmed by 3 bases and J by 1 base, leaving 10 bases between them. The CDR3 runs 14 residues. The CDR3 sequence is CASSHRDKSYEQYF. In DNA form, the CDR3 reads TGTGCCAGCAGCCACCGGGACAAGTCCTACGAGCAGTACTTC.

This rearrangement joins TRBV7-2 to TRBJ1-3; no definite D call. V was shortened by 4 bases and J by 4 bases, with 8 bases between the two germline ends. From germline, CDR1 is SGHTA and CDR2 FQGNSA. The CDR3 totals 13 residues. CDR3 sequence (DNA): TGTGCCAGCAGCTCTTGGTGGGGAAACACCATATATTTT. Translated: CASSSWWGNTIYF.

J is TRBJ2-4 and V is TRBV7-9, with TRBD2 matching over 8 bases. The germline gives CDR1 SEHNR, CDR2 FQNEAQ (reference sequence). Unmatched junction bases numbered 5, after V lost 4 bases and J lost 0 bases. The CDR3 consists of 16 residues. CDR3 protein: CASSSPGGIAKNIQYF. CDR3 in DNA: TGTGCCAGCAGCTCACCGGGAGGGATAGCCAAAAACATTCAGTACTTC.

This clone was seen only once. The genes are TRBV19 and TRBJ1-1; D remains ambiguous. Germline CDR1 LNHDA, CDR2 SQIVND (reference sequence). Trimming stripped 7 bases from V and 4 bases from J, with 16 bases between. The CDR3 totals 14 residues. CDR3 in amino acids: CASTFLTGATEAFF. The CDR3 DNA sequence: TGTGCCAGTACCTTCCTTACGGGAGCCACTGAAGCTTTCTTT.